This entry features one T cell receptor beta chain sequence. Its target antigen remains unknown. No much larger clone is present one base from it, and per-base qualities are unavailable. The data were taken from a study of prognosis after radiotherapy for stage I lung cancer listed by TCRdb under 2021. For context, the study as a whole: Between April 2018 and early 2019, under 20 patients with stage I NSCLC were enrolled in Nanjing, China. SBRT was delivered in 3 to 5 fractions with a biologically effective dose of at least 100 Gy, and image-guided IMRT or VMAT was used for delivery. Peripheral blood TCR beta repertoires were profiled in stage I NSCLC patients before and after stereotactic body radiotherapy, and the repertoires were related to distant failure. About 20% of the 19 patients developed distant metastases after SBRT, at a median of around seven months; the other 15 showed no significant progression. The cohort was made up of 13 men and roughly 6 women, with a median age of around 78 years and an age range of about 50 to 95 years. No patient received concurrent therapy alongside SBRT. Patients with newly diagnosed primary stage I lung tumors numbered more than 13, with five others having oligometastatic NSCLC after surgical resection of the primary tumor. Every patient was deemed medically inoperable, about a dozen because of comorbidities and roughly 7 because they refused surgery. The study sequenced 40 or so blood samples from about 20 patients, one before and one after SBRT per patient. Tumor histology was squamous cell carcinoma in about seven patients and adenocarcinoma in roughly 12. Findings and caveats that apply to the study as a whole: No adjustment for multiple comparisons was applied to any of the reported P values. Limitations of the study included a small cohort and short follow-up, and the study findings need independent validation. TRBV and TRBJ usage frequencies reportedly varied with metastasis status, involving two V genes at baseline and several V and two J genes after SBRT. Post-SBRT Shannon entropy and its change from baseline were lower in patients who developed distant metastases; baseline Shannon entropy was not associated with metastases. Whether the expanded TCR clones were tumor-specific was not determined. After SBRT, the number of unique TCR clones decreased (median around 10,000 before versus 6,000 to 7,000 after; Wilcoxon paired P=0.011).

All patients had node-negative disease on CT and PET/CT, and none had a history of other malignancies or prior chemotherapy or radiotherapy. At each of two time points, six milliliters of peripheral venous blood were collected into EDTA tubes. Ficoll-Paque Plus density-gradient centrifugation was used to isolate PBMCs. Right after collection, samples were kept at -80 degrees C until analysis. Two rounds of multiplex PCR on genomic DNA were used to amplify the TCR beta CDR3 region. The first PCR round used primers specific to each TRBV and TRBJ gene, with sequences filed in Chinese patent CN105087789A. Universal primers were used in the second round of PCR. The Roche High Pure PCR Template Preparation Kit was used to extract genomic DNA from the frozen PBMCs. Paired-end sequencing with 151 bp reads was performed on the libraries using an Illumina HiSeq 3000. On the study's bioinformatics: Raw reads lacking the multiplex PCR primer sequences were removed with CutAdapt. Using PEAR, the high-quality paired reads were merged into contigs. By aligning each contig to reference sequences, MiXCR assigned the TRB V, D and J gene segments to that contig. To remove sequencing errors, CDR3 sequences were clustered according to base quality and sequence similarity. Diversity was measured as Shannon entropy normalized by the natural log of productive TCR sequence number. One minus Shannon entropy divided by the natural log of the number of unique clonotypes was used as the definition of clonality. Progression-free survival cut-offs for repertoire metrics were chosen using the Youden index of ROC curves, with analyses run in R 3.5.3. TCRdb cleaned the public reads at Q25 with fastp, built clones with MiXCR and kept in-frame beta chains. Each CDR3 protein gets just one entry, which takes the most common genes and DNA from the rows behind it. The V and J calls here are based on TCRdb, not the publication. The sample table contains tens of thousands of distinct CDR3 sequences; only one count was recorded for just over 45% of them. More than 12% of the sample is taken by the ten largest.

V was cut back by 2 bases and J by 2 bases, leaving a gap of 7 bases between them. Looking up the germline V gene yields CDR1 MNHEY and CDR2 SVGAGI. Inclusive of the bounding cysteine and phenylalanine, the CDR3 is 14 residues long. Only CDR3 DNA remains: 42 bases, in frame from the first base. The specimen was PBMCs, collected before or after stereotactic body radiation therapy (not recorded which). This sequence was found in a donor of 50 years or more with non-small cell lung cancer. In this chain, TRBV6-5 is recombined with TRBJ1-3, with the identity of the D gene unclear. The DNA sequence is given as TGTGCCAGCAGTTACATGCGGGCTGGAAACACCATATATTTT. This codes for CASSYMRAGNTIYF.